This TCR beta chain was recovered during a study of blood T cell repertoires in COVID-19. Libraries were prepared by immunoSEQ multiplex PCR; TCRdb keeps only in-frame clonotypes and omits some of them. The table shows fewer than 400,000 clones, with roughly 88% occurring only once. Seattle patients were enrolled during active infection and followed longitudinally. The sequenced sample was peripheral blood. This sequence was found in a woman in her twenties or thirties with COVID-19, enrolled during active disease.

The CDR3 region has the DNA TGTGCCAGCAGCTTAGGGTTCGGCACCGGGGAGCTGTTTTTT. It is translated as CASSLGFGTGELFF. The rearrangement uses TRBV11-2 and TRBJ2-2; D gene ambiguous. CDR1 is SGHAT, CDR2 FQNNGV, per germline. This CDR3 has 14 amino acids. V was shortened by 1 base and J by 4 bases, with 7 bases between the two germline ends. The whole variable domain, remainder taken from reference TRBV11-2 and TRBJ2-2, is EAGVAQSPRYKIIEKRQSVAFWCNPISGHATLYWYQQILGQGPKLLIQFQNNGVVDDSQLPKDRFSAERLKGVDSTLKIQPAKLEDSAVYLCASSLGFGTGELFFGEGSRLTVL.